This TCR beta chain was sequenced for a study of vaccination and CD4 T cells after COVID-19. The germline V gene has CDR1 MNHNS and CDR2 SASEGT. The V gene lost 1 base and the J gene lost 3 bases, with 7 bases spanning the gap. The CDR3 length is 14 residues. CD4+ T cells that had been cultured provided DNA sequenced with the Oncomine TCR Beta short-read assay. Each CDR3 protein gets one entry after TCRdb re-called the PCR reads with MiXCR. The data hold approximately 3,500 distinct CDR3 sequences, with 35% to 55% observed a single time. There are a few counts of this clonotype. The antigen remains unidentified. The treatment denotes: approximately nine-day PBMC culture with coronavirus spike peptide pools or control peptides (ViraFEST assay).

The sequenced material came from CD4+ T cells from blood, cultured in vitro. The sequence derives from a human donor who had recovered from COVID-19. The V call is TRBV6-1, the J call TRBJ1-5; D not certain. This CDR3 reads CASSEEWHNQPQHF. CDR3 DNA: TGTGCCAGCAGTGAAGAATGGCACAATCAGCCCCAGCATTTT.